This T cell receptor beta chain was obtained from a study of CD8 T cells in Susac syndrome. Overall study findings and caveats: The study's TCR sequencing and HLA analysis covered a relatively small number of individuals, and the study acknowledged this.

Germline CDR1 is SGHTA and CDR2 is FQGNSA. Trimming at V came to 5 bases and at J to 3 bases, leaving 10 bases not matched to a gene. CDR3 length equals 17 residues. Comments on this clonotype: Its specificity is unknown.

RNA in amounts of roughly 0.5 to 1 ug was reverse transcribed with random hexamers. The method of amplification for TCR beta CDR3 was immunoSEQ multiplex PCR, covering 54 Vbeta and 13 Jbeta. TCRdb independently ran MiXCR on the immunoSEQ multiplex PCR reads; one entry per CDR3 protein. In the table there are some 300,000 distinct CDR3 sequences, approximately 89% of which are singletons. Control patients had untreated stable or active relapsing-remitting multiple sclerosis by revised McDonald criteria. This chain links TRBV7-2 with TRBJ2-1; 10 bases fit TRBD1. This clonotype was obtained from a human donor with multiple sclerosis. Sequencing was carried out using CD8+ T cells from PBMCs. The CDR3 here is CASSAPVRTGGYNEQFF. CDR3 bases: TGTGCCAGCAGCGCCCCCGTACGGACAGGGGGCTACAATGAGCAGTTCTTC.